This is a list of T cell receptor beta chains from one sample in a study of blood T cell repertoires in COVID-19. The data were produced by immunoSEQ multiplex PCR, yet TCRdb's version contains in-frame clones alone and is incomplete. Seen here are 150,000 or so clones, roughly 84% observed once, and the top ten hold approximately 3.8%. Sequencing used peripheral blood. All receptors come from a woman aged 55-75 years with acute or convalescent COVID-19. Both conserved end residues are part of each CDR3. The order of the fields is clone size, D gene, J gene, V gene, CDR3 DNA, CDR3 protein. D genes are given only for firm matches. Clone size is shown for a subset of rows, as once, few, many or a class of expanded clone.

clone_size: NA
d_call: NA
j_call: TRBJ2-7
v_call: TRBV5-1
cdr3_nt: TGCGCCAGCAGCCTACTGACCGGAGAGAGGGGGTCCTACGAGCAGTACTTC
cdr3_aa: CASSLLTGERGSYEQYF

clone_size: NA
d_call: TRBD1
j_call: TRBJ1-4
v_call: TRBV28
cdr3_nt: TGTGCCAGCAGTTTGACGCGGACAGGGTACGAAAAACTGTTTTTT
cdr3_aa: CASSLTRTGYEKLFF

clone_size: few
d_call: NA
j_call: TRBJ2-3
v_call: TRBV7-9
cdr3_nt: TGTGCCGAAGGGGGAAATCCGGGAGGTTTCTCCCCAGATACGCAGTATTTT
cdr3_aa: CAEGGNPGGFSPDTQYF

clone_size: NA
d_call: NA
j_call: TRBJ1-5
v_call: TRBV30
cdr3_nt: TGTGCCTGGAGTGGATTAGCGGGCCAGCCCCAGCATTTT
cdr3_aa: CAWSGLAGQPQHF

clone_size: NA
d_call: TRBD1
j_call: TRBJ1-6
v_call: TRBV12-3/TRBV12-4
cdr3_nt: TGTGCCAGCAGCCGGACAGGCAATTCACCCCTCCACTTT
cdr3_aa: CASSRTGNSPLHF

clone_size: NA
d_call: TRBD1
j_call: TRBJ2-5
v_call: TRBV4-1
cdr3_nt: TGCGCCAGCAGCCAAGAAGGGACAGGGGGGAGTGAGACCCAGTACTTC
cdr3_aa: CASSQEGTGGSETQYF

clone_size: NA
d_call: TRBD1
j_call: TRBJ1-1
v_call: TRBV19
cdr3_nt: TGTGCCAGTAGCAACGGACAGGGGAGCACTGAAGCTTTCTTT
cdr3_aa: CASSNGQGSTEAFF

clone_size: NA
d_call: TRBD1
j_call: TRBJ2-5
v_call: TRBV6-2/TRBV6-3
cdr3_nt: TGTGCCAGCAGTTACTGGGGACAGGGGGCGAGTACAGTCCAGTACTTC
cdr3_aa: CASSYWGQGASTVQYF

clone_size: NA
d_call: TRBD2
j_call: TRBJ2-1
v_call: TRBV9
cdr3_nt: TGTGCCAGCAGCGTTTGGATAGCTAGCGGGAGCGATGAGCAGTTCTTC
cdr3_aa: CASSVWIASGSDEQFF

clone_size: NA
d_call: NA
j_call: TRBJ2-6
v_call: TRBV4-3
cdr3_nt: TGCGCCAGCAGCAGGTCCGGGTCCCCTCTCTCTGGGGCCAACGTCCTGACTTTC
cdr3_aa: CASSRSGSPLSGANVLTF

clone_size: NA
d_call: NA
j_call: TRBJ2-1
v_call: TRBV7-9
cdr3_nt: TGTGCCAGCAGCTTCGGGGCCTACAATGAGCAGTTCTTC
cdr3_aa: CASSFGAYNEQFF

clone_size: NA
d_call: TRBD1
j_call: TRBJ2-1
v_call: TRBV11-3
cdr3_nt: TGTGCCAGCAGCTTAGGGGGACAGAAAAGGGAGCAGTTCTTC
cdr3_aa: CASSLGGQKREQFF

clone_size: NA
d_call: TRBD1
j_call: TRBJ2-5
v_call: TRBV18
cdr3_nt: TGTGCCAGCTCACGGGACAGGGTACAAGAGACCCAGTACTTC
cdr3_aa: CASSRDRVQETQYF

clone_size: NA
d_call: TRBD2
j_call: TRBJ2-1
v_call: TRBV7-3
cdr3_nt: TGTGCCAGCAGCCCCCGGACTAGCGGGACCTACAATGAGCAGTTCTTC
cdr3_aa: CASSPRTSGTYNEQFF

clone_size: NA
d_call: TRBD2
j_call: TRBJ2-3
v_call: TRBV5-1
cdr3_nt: TGCGCCAGCAGCCCGGTGACTAGCGGGTCAAATACGCAGTATTTT
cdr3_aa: CASSPVTSGSNTQYF

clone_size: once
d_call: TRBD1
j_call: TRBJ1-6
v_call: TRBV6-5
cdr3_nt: TGTGCCAGCAGTTCCAGACAGGGGGCACAAAATTCACCCCTCCACTTT
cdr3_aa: CASSSRQGAQNSPLHF

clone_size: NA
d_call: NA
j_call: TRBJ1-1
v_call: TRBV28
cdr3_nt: TGTGCCAGCAGTTTACAGGGGCTACCAATGAACACTGAAGCTTTCTTT
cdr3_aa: CASSLQGLPMNTEAFF

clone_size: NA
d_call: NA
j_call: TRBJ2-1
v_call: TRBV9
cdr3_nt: TGTGCCAGCAGCGTAGTCGGGAGCTCCTACAATGAGCAGTTCTTC
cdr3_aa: CASSVVGSSYNEQFF

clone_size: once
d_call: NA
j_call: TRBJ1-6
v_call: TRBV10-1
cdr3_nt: TGCGCCAGCAGTGAGGGCCCTCTGGGCGGGGGGCACAGGGCCTCCTATAATTCACCCCTCCACTTT
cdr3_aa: CASSEGPLGGGHRASYNSPLHF

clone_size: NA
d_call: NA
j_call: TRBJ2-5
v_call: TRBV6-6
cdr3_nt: TGTGCCAGCAGTACCCCCACTCTCCCCCAAACCCAGTACTTC
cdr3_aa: CASSTPTLPQTQYF

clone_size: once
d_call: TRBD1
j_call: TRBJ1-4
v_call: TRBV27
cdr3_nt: TGTGCCAGCAGCCGGACAGGTCCAAATGAAAAACTGTTTTTT
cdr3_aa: CASSRTGPNEKLFF

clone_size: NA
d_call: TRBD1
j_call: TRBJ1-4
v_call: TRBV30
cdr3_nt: TGTGCCTGGAGGCCCACAGGGGCTGCGCCGAGTGAAAAACTGTTTTTT
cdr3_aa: CAWRPTGAAPSEKLFF

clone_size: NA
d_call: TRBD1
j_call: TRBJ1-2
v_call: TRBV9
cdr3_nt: TGTGCCAGCAGCCCGAGGACAGGGGATGGCTACACCTTC
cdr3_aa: CASSPRTGDGYTF

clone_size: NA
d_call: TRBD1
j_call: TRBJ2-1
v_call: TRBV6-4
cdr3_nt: TGTGCCAGCAGTGACCCGTTGGGACAGGGGGTAAATGAGCAGTTCTTC
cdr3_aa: CASSDPLGQGVNEQFF

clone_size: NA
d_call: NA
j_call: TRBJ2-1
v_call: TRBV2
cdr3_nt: TGTGCCAGCAGTGATGGAGGGTCCGGGTACAATGAGCAGTTCTTC
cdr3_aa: CASSDGGSGYNEQFF

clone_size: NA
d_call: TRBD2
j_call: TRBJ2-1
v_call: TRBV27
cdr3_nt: TGTGCCAGCAGACTAGCGGGAGGGAATGAGCAGTTCTTC
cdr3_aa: CASRLAGGNEQFF

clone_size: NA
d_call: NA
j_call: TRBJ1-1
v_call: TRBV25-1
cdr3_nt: TGTGCCAGCAGTGAGTACAGTCGGAACACTGAAGCTTTCTTT
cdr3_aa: CASSEYSRNTEAFF

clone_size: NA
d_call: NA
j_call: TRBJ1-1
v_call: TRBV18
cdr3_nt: TGTGCCAGCTCACCAGGGGGCAACACTGAAGCTTTCTTT
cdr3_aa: CASSPGGNTEAFF

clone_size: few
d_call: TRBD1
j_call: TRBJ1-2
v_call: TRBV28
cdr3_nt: TGTGCCAGCGCGAGGGACAGGTTATCCTATGGCTACACCTTC
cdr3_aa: CASARDRLSYGYTF